These 13 T cell receptor beta chains came from one sample sequenced in a study of T cell changes during pregnancy in multiple sclerosis. Libraries were prepared by immunoSEQ multiplex PCR; TCRdb keeps only in-frame clonotypes and omits some of them. The top ten clones hold 0.65% to 0.9% of a sample with 73,000 or so clones, about 90% of them seen once. This specimen was peripheral blood, taken in the second trimester of pregnancy. All receptors come from a female donor with multiple sclerosis, enrolled in a pregnancy study.

The gene calls are TRBV19 and TRBJ2-1; D might be TRBD2 (6 bases). This CDR3 comprises 14 residues. From germline, CDR1 is LNHDA and CDR2 SQIVND (reference sequence). Trimming removed 3 bases at V and 3 bases at J, with 9 bases between. The CDR3 sequence: CASSMGGLYNEQFF. CDR3 nucleotides: TGTGCCAGTAGTATGGGAGGACTCTACAATGAGCAGTTCTTC.

The CDR3 DNA is TGTGCCAGTAGTTCCAAGCGGGGGCTACAAGAGCAGTACTTC. Amino acids: CASSSKRGLQEQYF. The chain carries TRBV19 and TRBJ2-7, with 8 bases identical to TRBD2. V lost 5 bases, J lost 7 bases, and 10 bases stayed unmatched. The CDR3 spans 14 residues. The germline V gene encodes CDR1 LNHDA and CDR2 SQIVND (reference sequence).

This clone was recorded only once. The rearrangement joins TRBV6-5 to TRBJ1-4; D unresolved. CDR1 and CDR2 (germline): MNHEY, SVGAGI. The V gene lost 4 bases and the J gene lost 5 bases, with 11 bases spanning the gap. The CDR3 is 14 residues long. CDR3: CASSLSQVNEKLFF. The CDR3 bases are TGTGCCAGCAGTTTAAGCCAAGTAAATGAAAAACTGTTTTTT.

V and J are TRBV23-1 and TRBJ2-3; the D gene is possibly TRBD2 (5 bases). TRBV23-1 is designated an ORF whose function remains uncertain. The CDR3 sequence is 13 residues long. Trimming stripped 0 bases from V and 6 bases from J, with 7 bases between. The CDR3: CASSQSEDDTQYF. The CDR3 nucleotides are TGCGCCAGCAGTCAATCGGAGGACGATACGCAGTATTTT.

The chain carries TRBV19 and TRBJ1-5; TRBD1 might be the D (5 bases). The V end was cut by 3 bases, the J end by 4 bases, with 10 bases between. CDR3 length: 14 residues. The germline CDR1 and CDR2 sequences are LNHDA and SQIVND (reference sequence). CDR3 nucleotides: TGTGCCAGTAGTATGAGTCAGGGAAATCAGCCCCAGCATTTT. Its translation: CASSMSQGNQPQHF.

The chain couples TRBV6-1 to TRBJ2-3; tentative D call: TRBD1 (5 bases). This CDR3 contains 15 residues. Trimming took off 3 bases at V and 1 base at J, with 11 bases between the two ends. In germline, CDR1 is MNHNS, CDR2 SASEGT. CDR3 residues: CASSEGQGRTDTQYF. Written as DNA, the CDR3 is TGTGCCAGCAGTGAGGGGCAGGGCCGCACAGATACGCAGTATTTT.

Worth noting for this clone: At one of its ends the junction is not consistent with the germline gene, which may arise from a read error. The chain recombines TRBV5-6 with TRBJ1-2; D not certain. Germline CDR1 is SGHDT and CDR2 is YYEEEE. This CDR3 comprises 13 residues. For the CDR3, the DNA is TGTGCCAGCAGCTTGGGGGCCGACTATGACTACACCTTC. Protein sequence: CASSLGADYDYTF. The complete variable domain, with remaining parts taken from reference TRBV5-6 and TRBJ1-2, reads DAGVTQSPTHLIKTRGQQVTLRCSPKSGHDTVSWYQQALGQGPQFIFQYYEEEERQRGNFPDRFSGHQFPNYSSELNVNALLLGDSALYLCASSLGADYDYTFGSGTRLTVV.

The chain has TRBV4-3 and TRBJ2-1; maybe TRBD1 (6 bases). The CDR3 contains 17 residues. Germline assignment: CDR1 LGHNA and CDR2 YSLEER. Trimming shortened V by 4 bases and J by 9 bases, and 25 bases separated the two germline ends. CDR3 sequence: CASSPQGRGDLGREQFF. In DNA, the CDR3 is TGCGCCAGCAGCCCCCAGGGCAGGGGCGACCTGGGTCGTGAGCAGTTCTTC.

V is TRBV4-3 and J is TRBJ2-3; D is possibly TRBD2 (5 bases). Germline values: CDR1 LGHNA, CDR2 YSLEER. Trimming left V 0 bases short and J 4 bases short, with 14 bases between. This CDR3 region has 16 residues. DNA for the CDR3: TGCGCCAGCAGCCAAGATCACTGGGCTAGCTCAGATACGCAGTATTTT. It specifies CASSQDHWASSDTQYF.

The rearrangement uses TRBV6-4 and TRBJ2-1, with 7 bases identical to TRBD1. CDR3 length: 15 residues. With V trimmed by 2 bases and J by 5 bases, 6 bases remained unmatched. Germline CDR1 reads MRHNA; CDR2 reads SNTAGT. The CDR3 reads CASSDGGRGHNEQFF. CDR3 bases: TGTGCCAGCAGTGACGGGGGTAGGGGGCACAATGAGCAGTTCTTC.

V gene TRBV19 combines with J gene TRBJ1-5; perhaps TRBD1 as D (5 bases). This CDR3 has 15 amino acids. The V end was cut by 4 bases, the J end by 0 bases, with 10 bases between. The germline V gene has CDR1 LNHDA and CDR2 SQIVND (reference sequence). Written as DNA, the CDR3 is TGTGCCAGTAGTACCTTGACAGATAGCAATCAGCCCCAGCATTTT. It codes for CASSTLTDSNQPQHF.

This chain uses TRBV27 with TRBJ1-2; TRBD1 might be the D (5 bases). CDR3 length: 15 residues. Germline V gene lookup returns CDR1 MNHEY and CDR2 SMNVEV (reference sequence). The ends were cut back, 5 bases at V and 8 bases at J, with 21 bases in the middle. The CDR3 is CASSKGQPSASGYTF. The CDR3 nucleotides are TGTGCCAGCAGTAAAGGACAACCTTCCGCCTCAGGCTACACCTTC.

The chain employs TRBV5-6 and TRBJ2-7; D unclear. V dropped 0 bases and J dropped 1 base, with 8 bases sitting between them. The germline V gene has CDR1 SGHDT and CDR2 YYEEEE. This CDR3 region has 14 residues. This CDR3 is CASSLGLGSYEQYF. DNA for the CDR3: TGTGCCAGCAGCTTGGGCCTAGGTTCCTACGAGCAGTACTTC.